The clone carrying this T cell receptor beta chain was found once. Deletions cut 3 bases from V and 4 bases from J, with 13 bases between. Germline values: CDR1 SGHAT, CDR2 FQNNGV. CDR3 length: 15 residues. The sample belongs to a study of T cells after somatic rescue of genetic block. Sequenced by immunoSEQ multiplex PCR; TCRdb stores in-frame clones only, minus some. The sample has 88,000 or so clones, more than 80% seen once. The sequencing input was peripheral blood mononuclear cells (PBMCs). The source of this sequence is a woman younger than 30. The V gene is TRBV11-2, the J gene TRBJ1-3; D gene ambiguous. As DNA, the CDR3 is TGTGCCAGCAGCTTTGGGCAGACATGGGGAAACACCATATATTTT. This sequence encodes CASSFGQTWGNTIYF.